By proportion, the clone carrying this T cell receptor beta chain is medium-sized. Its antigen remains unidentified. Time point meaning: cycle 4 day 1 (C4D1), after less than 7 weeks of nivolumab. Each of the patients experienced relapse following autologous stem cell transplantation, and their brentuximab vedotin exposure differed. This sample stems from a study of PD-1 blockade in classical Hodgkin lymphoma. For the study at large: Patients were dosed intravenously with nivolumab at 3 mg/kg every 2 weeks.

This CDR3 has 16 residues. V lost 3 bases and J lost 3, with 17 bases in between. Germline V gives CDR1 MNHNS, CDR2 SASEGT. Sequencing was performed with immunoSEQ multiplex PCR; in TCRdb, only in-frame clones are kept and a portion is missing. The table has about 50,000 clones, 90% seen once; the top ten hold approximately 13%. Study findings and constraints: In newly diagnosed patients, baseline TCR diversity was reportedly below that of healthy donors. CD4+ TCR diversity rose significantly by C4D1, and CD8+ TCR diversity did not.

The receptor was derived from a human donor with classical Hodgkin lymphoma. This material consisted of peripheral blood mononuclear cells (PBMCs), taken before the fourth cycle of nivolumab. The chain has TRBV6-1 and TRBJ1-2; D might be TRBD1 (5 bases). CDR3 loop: CASSEGILGGDYGYTF. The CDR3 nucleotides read TGTGCCAGCAGTGAGGGGATCCTTGGGGGGGACTATGGCTACACCTTC.